The 32 T cell receptor beta chains below were found in one sample sequenced in a study of control samples from healthy donors and cancer patients. Sequencing was performed with immunoSEQ multiplex PCR; in TCRdb, only in-frame clones are kept and a portion is missing. This repertoire shows 110,000 to 150,000 clones, roughly 92% found once; its top ten account for about 11%. The specimen was blood. These receptors all stem from a man aged 30 to 39 in good health.

The rearrangement joins TRBV28 to TRBJ1-2, with D uncertain. Germline assignment: CDR1 MDHEN and CDR2 SYDVKM. This CDR3 is 12 amino acids long. Trimming pared 5 bases from V and 4 bases from J, leaving 8 bases between. CDR3: CASSPSSYGYTF. DNA for the CDR3: TGTGCCAGCAGTCCTAGCTCCTATGGCTACACCTTC.

This clone was seen just once. The CDR3 DNA reads as TGTGCCAGCTCACCATACCCGGCTAGCGGTAACACCGGGGAGCTGTTTTTT. Encoded protein: CASSPYPASGNTGELFF. The chain is built from TRBV18 and TRBJ2-2; 7 positions match TRBD2. This CDR3 has 17 amino acids. Trimming at V came to 2 bases and at J to 2 bases, leaving 8 bases not matched to a gene. The germline V gene encodes CDR1 KGHSH and CDR2 LQKENI.

This chain uses TRBV30 with TRBJ1-4; D not certain. V was clipped by 1 base and J by 0 bases, with 15 bases between them. The CDR3 spans 17 residues. CDR1 GTSNPN and CDR2 SVGIG come from the germline V gene (reference sequence). CDR3 DNA sequence: TGTGCCTGGAGTGGTGGGGAGAAGGCTGCAACTAATGAAAAACTGTTTTTT. It encodes CAWSGGEKAATNEKLFF.

In its sample, this clone was seen once. This rearrangement joins TRBV28 to TRBJ1-3; tentative D call: TRBD1 (6 bases). CDR1 is MDHEN and CDR2 is SYDVKM in the germline V gene. V was pared by 6 bases and J by 0 bases, with 12 bases between. This CDR3 region has 15 residues. CDR3 DNA sequence: TGTGCCAGCAGACCTGCGACAGGCTCTGGAAACACCATATATTTT. Protein: CASRPATGSGNTIYF.

The V call is TRBV28, the J call TRBJ1-5; D is uncertain. The CDR3 loop spans 13 amino acids. Trimming stripped 3 bases from V and 4 bases from J, with 7 bases between. CDR1 and CDR2 (germline): MDHEN, SYDVKM. The CDR3 sequence: CASSLATNQPQHF. The DNA of the CDR3 is TGTGCCAGCAGTTTGGCGACTAATCAGCCCCAGCATTTT.

J is TRBJ2-5 and V is TRBV6-2 or TRBV6-3; 9 bases are a match to TRBD2. V trimming: 4 bases; J trimming: 3 bases; junction bases outside the gene matches: 9. The CDR3 is 16 residues long. CDR1 is MNHEY and CDR2 is SVGEGT in the germline V gene. CDR3 in DNA: TGTGCCAGCAGTTCGGGGACTAGCTACCCCAAAGAGACCCAGTACTTC. This sequence encodes CASSSGTSYPKETQYF.

The chain links TRBV28 to TRBJ2-3, with 10 nucleotides matching TRBD1. The CDR3 runs to 15 residues. Germline V gives CDR1 MDHEN, CDR2 SYDVKM. V trimming: 8 bases; J trimming: 2 bases; junction bases outside the gene matches: 7. The CDR3 nucleotides read TGTGCCAGCCAGCCCGGGACAGGGGTCACAGATACGCAGTATTTT. Protein: CASQPGTGVTDTQYF.

This chain links TRBV2 with TRBJ2-3; D may be TRBD1 or TRBD2 (5 bases each). The CDR3 runs 15 residues. Trimming pared 4 bases from V and 0 bases from J, leaving 11 bases between. CDR1 and CDR2 (germline): SNHLY, FYNNEI. CDR3: CASSVGPPSTDTQYF. DNA of the CDR3: TGTGCCAGCAGTGTGGGACCTCCTAGCACAGATACGCAGTATTTT.

The chain couples TRBV28 to TRBJ1-1; TRBD1 is a possible D gene (5 bases). Trimming left V 3 bases short and J 11 bases short, with 10 bases between. Germline CDR1 MDHEN, CDR2 SYDVKM. CDR3 size: 11 residues. CDR3 bases: TGTGCCAGCAGTTTGCAGGGTTCGGCTTTCTTT. Residues: CASSLQGSAFF.

V gene TRBV11-3 combines with J gene TRBJ2-5; 12 nucleotides line up with TRBD1. Germline V lookup: CDR1 SGHNT, CDR2 YENEEA. The V and J ends lost 5 bases and 4 bases, in that order; junction bases with no gene match: 8. The CDR3 extends over 16 amino acids. CDR3 region: CASSQGDRGQGETQYF. The CDR3 DNA follows: TGTGCCAGCAGCCAGGGGGACAGGGGGCAAGGAGAGACCCAGTACTTC.

This clone was counted a single time. The chain combines TRBV2 with TRBJ2-5; D is perhaps TRBD1 (5 bases). V shed 4 bases and J shed 5 bases, with 8 bases lying between them. The germline V gene has CDR1 SNHLY and CDR2 FYNNEI. This CDR3 has 12 residues. Here the CDR3 reads CASSVGRETQYF. In DNA form, the CDR3 reads TGTGCCAGCAGTGTGGGGCGGGAGACCCAGTACTTC.

This chain connects TRBV12-3 or TRBV12-4 to TRBJ1-1, with D hard to call. The CDR3 is 12 residues long. V shed 6 bases and J shed 1 base, with 6 bases lying between them. Written as DNA, the CDR3 is TGTGCCAGCAGGCAGCGGAACACTGAAGCTTTCTTT. Translated, it gives CASRQRNTEAFF.

This clone was seen more than once but under ten times. This chain links TRBV2 with TRBJ1-5, with D tentatively TRBD1 (5 bases). The CDR3 has 14 amino acids. V lost 5 bases to trimming and J lost 0 bases, with 8 bases between them. Germline V gene lookup returns CDR1 SNHLY and CDR2 FYNNEI. CDR3 sequence: CASSWDGSNQPQHF. The CDR3 DNA reads TGTGCCAGCAGTTGGGACGGTAGCAATCAGCCCCAGCATTTT.

This clone was detected only a few times. The rearrangement joins TRBV28 to TRBJ2-7, with 7 bases fitting TRBD2. In germline, CDR1 is MDHEN, CDR2 SYDVKM. The CDR3 extends over 15 amino acids. The trim removed 6 bases at V and 4 bases at J, leaving 12 bases unmatched. CDR3 region: CASSPWGEGTYEQYF. The DNA for the CDR3 is TGTGCCAGCAGCCCCTGGGGGGAGGGAACATACGAGCAGTACTTC.

V is TRBV5-8 and J is TRBJ2-1; 7 bases are a match to TRBD1. CDR3 length equals 14 residues. The V segment lost 4 bases and the J segment 7 bases; nucleotides outside the gene matches: 8. Germline V gives CDR1 SGHTS, CDR2 YDEGEE. CDR3 residues: CASSQGTDSNEQFF. CDR3 bases: TGTGCCAGCAGCCAGGGGACAGATTCGAATGAGCAGTTCTTC.

The gene calls are TRBV5-4 and TRBJ2-7; 10 bases match TRBD2. CDR3 length equals 18 residues. Losses at the gene ends were 3 bases for V and 2 bases for J; bases not matched to a gene: 14. The germline CDR1 and CDR2 sequences are SGHNT and YYREEE (reference sequence). The CDR3 region has the DNA TGTGCCAGCAGCTCGGCCAGGACTAGCGGCAAAACTACCTACGAGCAGTACTTC. This encodes CASSSARTSGKTTYEQYF.

This clone was counted between two and nine times. The chain combines TRBV2 with TRBJ1-1; D perhaps matches TRBD1 (5 bases). The V gene's germline CDR1 is SNHLY and CDR2 FYNNEI. The CDR3 runs to 13 residues. Trimming shortened V by 8 bases and J by 3 bases, and 13 bases separated the two germline ends. CDR3 sequence reads: CASSRVRDTEAFF. CDR3 DNA: TGTGCCAGCTCCAGGGTTCGGGACACTGAAGCTTTCTTT.

This clone was picked up one time. The rearrangement uses TRBV20-1 and TRBJ2-7; TRBD2 agrees at 11 bases. The CDR3 runs to 15 residues. J gave up 3 bases and V 6 bases, and 10 bases lay outside the gene matches. Per the germline V gene, CDR1 is DFQATT and CDR2 is SNEGSKA (reference sequence). The CDR3: CSASPLAGVIYEQYF. CDR3 coding DNA: TGCAGTGCCAGTCCACTAGCGGGAGTTATCTACGAGCAGTACTTC.

The genes are TRBV28 and TRBJ2-7, with D maybe TRBD1 (6 bases). Germline lookup yields CDR1 MDHEN and CDR2 SYDVKM. V was cut by 1 base and J by 1 base, with 8 bases left in between. CDR3 length equals 14 residues. This CDR3 is CASSLSGESYEQYF. DNA for the CDR3: TGTGCCAGCAGTTTATCAGGGGAATCCTACGAGCAGTACTTC.

This chain links TRBV28 with TRBJ2-7; 9 nucleotides line up with TRBD2. CDR1 is MDHEN, CDR2 SYDVKM, per germline. V lost 6 bases, J lost 3 bases, and 3 bases stayed unmatched. The CDR3 length is 13 residues. The CDR3 is CASRGLAFYEQYF. CDR3 DNA sequence: TGTGCCAGCAGGGGACTAGCTTTCTACGAGCAGTACTTC.

The chain recombines TRBV2 with TRBJ1-1; 9 bases fit TRBD1. The CDR3 has 15 amino acids. Looked up from germline, CDR1 is SNHLY and CDR2 is FYNNEI. V was pared by 5 bases and J by 1 base, with 5 bases of the junction left unmatched. In DNA form, the CDR3 reads TGTGCCAGCAGTAAGGGACAGGGTCCGAACACTGAAGCTTTCTTT. Translating gives CASSKGQGPNTEAFF.

The V gene is TRBV4-2, the J gene TRBJ2-7; tentative D call: TRBD1 (6 bases). V was cut by 1 base and J by 7 bases, with 17 bases left in between. The CDR3 is made up of 15 amino acids. Germline V gives CDR1 LGHNA, CDR2 YNFKEQ. The CDR3: CASSQAQGRSREQYF. CDR3 nucleotide sequence: TGTGCCAGCAGCCAAGCCCAGGGGAGATCGAGGGAGCAGTACTTC.

The J gene is TRBJ1-1, the V gene TRBV7-2; tentatively, D is TRBD1 (5 bases). Germline V lookup: CDR1 SGHTA, CDR2 FQGNSA. V lost 5 bases and J lost 0, with 13 bases in between. The CDR3 is 15 amino acids. This CDR3 reads CASSRGDYLNTEAFF. The CDR3 DNA reads as TGTGCCAGCAGCAGAGGGGACTATTTGAACACTGAAGCTTTCTTT.

This chain connects TRBV11-3 to TRBJ2-1, with no clear D. CDR1 and CDR2 (germline): SGHNT, YENEEA. The V gene lost 4 bases and the J gene lost 8 bases, with 12 bases spanning the gap. There are 13 residues in the CDR3. CDR3 DNA sequence: TGTGCCAGCAGCTCTAGGGTAGGGTATGAGCAGTTCTTC. This gives the protein CASSSRVGYEQFF. The variable domain in full, with the rest retrieved from reference TRBV11-3 and TRBJ2-1, is EAGVVQSPRYKIIEKKQPVAFWCNPISGHNTLYWYLQNLGQGPELLIRYENEEAVDDSQLPKDRFSAERLKGVDSTLKIQPAELGDSAVYLCASSSRVGYEQFFGPGTRLTVL.

The count of this clone is one. The chain combines TRBV6-1 with TRBJ2-1, with TRBD2 identical over 9 bases. Germline-derived CDR1 and CDR2 are MNHNS and SASEGT. The J segment lost 7 bases and the V segment lost 3 bases, leaving 7 bases of the junction unmatched. The CDR3 covers 15 residues. The DNA of the CDR3 is TGTGCCAGCAGTGAGGGTAGCGGGAGCGTTAATGAGCAGTTCTTC. Translation: CASSEGSGSVNEQFF.

The chain has TRBV28 and TRBJ1-5; unclear D gene. The CDR3 has 15 amino acids. Germline assignment: CDR1 MDHEN and CDR2 SYDVKM. Between the trimmed V and J ends, which lost 8 bases and 0 bases, there was a span of 14 bases. For the CDR3, the DNA is TGTGCCAGCGCTGATTCCATGACTAGCAATCAGCCCCAGCATTTT. This sequence encodes CASADSMTSNQPQHF.

This chain connects TRBV20-1 to TRBJ1-1; D may be TRBD1 (6 bases). From germline, CDR1 is DFQATT and CDR2 SNEGSKA (reference sequence). The CDR3 spans 13 residues. Between the trimmed V and J ends, which lost 5 bases and 1 base, there was a span of 11 bases. The CDR3 DNA sequence: TGCAGTGCTGGTGGACAGCCGAACACTGAAGCTTTCTTT. Residues: CSAGGQPNTEAFF.

The chain combines TRBV7-9 with TRBJ1-4; 9 bases fit TRBD1. Germline assignment: CDR1 SEHNR and CDR2 FQNEAQ (reference sequence). The CDR3 runs to 14 residues. V lost 6 bases and J lost 7; bases outside the gene matches: 6. CDR3 bases: TGTGCCAGCAGTCGGGACAGGGACGCTGAAAAACTGTTTTTT. It encodes CASSRDRDAEKLFF.

In the case of this clone: Other DNA sequences in this sample translate to the same CDR3. This chain joins TRBV18 and TRBJ1-2, with D perhaps matching TRBD1 (5 bases). This CDR3 region has 13 residues. Germline V gene lookup returns CDR1 KGHSH and CDR2 LQKENI. V was shortened by 3 bases and J by 2 bases, with 7 bases between the two germline ends. For the CDR3, the DNA is TGTGCCAGCTCACCGGACAAGAACTATGGCTACACCTTC. Translating gives CASSPDKNYGYTF.

V gene TRBV6-6 combines with J gene TRBJ2-5; D is ambiguous. The V end was cut by 2 bases, the J end by 5 bases, with 12 bases between. Germline V gives CDR1 MNHNY, CDR2 SVGAGI (reference sequence). CDR3 length: 14 residues. CDR3 in amino acids: CASSYLKGLETQYF. CDR3 bases: TGTGCCAGCAGTTACCTCAAAGGGTTGGAGACCCAGTACTTC.

V and J are TRBV6-5 and TRBJ2-3; D unresolved. Trimming stripped 0 bases from V and 2 bases from J, with 6 bases between. The CDR3 spans 14 residues. From germline, CDR1 is MNHEY and CDR2 SVGAGI. The CDR3 loop reads CASSYSAFTDTQYF. CDR3 coding DNA: TGTGCCAGCAGTTACTCGGCATTCACAGATACGCAGTATTTT.

The V gene is TRBV6-1, the J gene TRBJ2-3; 15 bases fit TRBD2. This CDR3 has 17 amino acids. The J segment lost 0 bases and the V segment lost 4 bases, leaving 2 bases of the junction unmatched. Germline V CDR1 and CDR2: MNHNS, SASEGT. The CDR3 protein is CASSVGLAGGSTDTQYF. The CDR3 region has the DNA TGTGCCAGCAGTGTTGGACTAGCGGGAGGGAGCACAGATACGCAGTATTTT.